This TCR beta chain comes out of a study of blood T cell repertoires in COVID-19. The V gene end was trimmed by 0 bases and the J gene end by 5 bases; junction bases not matched to a gene: 5. CDR1 is LNHNV, CDR2 YYDKDF, per germline (reference sequence). The length of the CDR3 is 15 residues. As originally analysed: Amplification with reference gene primers provided the estimates of nucleated cell counts. Profiled with immunoSEQ multiplex PCR; TCRdb holds only in-frame clones, not every one. The D gene and trimming were derived from the DNA, and the V and J assignments and clone size from that table. The data show hundreds of thousands of clones, 70% to 90% seen once.

Material: peripheral blood. This TCR was sampled from a woman in her sixties or seventies with acute or convalescent COVID-19. The chain is built from TRBV15 and TRBJ1-1; the match to TRBD1 covers 8 bases. CDR3 loop: CATSRDRTGRTEAFF. The CDR3 DNA is TGTGCCACCAGCAGAGATCGGACAGGGCGAACTGAAGCTTTCTTT.